Listed here is a single TCR beta chain. The entry originates in a study of blood T cell repertoires in COVID-19. With V trimmed by 2 bases and J by 4 bases, 6 bases remained unmatched. Germline lookup yields CDR1 LNHDA and CDR2 SQIVND (reference sequence). The CDR3 is 16 residues long. Data came from immunoSEQ multiplex PCR; TCRdb stores just in-frame clones and leaves some out. The data show tens of thousands of clones, with around nine tenths seen just once and 4.8% held by the top ten. Sequencing was carried out using peripheral blood. V is TRBV19 and J is TRBJ2-2; 8 bases align to TRBD2. The sequence was obtained from a woman over 75 with active COVID-19. The CDR3 DNA sequence: TGTGCCAGTAGTATATGGTTAGCGGGACGCACCGGGGAGCTGTTTTTT. Translating it yields CASSIWLAGRTGELFF. Based on the CDR3 plus reference TRBV19 and TRBJ2-2, the full variable domain is DGGITQSPKYLFRKEGQNVTLSCEQNLNHDAMYWYRQDPGQGLRLIYYSQIVNDFQKGDIAEGYSVSREKKESFPLTVTSAQKNPTAFYLCASSIWLAGRTGELFFGEGSRLTVL.